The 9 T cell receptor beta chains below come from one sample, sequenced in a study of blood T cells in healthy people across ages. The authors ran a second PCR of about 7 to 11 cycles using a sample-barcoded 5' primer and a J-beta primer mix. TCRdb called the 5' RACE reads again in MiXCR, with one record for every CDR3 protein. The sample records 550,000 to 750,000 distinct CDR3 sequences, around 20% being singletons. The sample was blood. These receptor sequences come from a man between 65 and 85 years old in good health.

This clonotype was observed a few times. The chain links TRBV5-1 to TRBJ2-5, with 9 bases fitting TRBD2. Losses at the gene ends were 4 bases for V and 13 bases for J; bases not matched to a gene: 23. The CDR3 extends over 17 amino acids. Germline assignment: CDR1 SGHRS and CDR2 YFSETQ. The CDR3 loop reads CASSPGLAMNRFNFPYF. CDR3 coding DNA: TGCGCCAGCAGCCCGGGACTAGCCATGAACCGCTTTAATTTTCCGTACTTC. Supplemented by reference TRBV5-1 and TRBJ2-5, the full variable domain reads KAGVTQTPRYLIKTRGQQVTLSCSPISGHRSVSWYQQTPGQGLQFLFEYFSETQRNKGNFPGRFSGRQFSNSRSEMNVSTLELGDSALYLCASSPGLAMNRFNFPYFGPGTRLLVL.

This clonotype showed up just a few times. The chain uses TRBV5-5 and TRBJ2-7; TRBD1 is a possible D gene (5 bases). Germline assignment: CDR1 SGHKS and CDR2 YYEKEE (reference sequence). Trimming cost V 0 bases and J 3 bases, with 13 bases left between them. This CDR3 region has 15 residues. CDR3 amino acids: CASSLDRSLLYEQYF. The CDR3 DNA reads TGTGCCAGCAGCTTGGACAGGTCTCTTCTCTACGAGCAGTACTTC.

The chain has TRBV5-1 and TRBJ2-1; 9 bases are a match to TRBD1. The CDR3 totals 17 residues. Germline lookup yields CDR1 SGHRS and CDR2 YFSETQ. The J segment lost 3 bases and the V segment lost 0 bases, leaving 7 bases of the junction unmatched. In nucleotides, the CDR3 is TGCGCCAGCAGCTTGGGCGAAACAGGGGGCCACTACAATGAGCAGTTCTTC. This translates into CASSLGETGGHYNEQFF.

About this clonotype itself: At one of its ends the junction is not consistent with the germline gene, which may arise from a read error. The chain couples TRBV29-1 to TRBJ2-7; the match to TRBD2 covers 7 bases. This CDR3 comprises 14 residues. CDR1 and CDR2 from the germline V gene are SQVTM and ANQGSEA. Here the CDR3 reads CSVPGEGISHEQYF. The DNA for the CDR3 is TGCAGCGTCCCGGGGGAGGGAATCTCCCACGAGCAGTACTTC.

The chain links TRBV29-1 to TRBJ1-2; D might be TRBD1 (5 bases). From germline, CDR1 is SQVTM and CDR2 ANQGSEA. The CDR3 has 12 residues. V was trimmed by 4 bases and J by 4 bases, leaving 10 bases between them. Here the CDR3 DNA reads TGCAGCGTTGGGGGCGTGGGCTATGGCTACACCTTC. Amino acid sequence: CSVGGVGYGYTF.

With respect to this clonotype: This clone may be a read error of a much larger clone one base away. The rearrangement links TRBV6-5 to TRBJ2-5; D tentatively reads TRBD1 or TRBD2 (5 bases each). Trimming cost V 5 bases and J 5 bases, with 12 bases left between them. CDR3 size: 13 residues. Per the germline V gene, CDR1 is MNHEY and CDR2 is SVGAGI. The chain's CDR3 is CASSEGPGETQYF. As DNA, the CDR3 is TGTGCCAGCAGTGAGGGGCCAGGTGAGACCCAGTACTTC.

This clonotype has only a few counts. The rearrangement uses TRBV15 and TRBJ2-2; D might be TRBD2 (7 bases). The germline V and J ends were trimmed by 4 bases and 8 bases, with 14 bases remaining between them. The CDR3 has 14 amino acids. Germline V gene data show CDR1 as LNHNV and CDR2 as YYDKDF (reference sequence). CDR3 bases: TGTGCCACCAGCATGGGGGGGCCCCCTGGGGAGCTGTTTTTT. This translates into CATSMGGPPGELFF.

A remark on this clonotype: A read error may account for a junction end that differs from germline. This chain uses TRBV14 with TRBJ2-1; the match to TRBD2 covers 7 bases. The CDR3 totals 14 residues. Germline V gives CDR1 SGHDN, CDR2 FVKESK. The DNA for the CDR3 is TGTGCCGGCAGCGTAGGACTAGGTAACAATGAGCAGTTCTTC. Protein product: CAGSVGLGNNEQFF.

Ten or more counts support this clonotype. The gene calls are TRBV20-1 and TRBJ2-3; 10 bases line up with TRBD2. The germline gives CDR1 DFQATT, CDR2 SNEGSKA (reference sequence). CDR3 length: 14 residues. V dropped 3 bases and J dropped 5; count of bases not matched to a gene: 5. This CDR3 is CSARGLARQDTQYF. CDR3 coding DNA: TGCAGTGCTAGGGGACTAGCGCGCCAAGATACGCAGTATTTT.